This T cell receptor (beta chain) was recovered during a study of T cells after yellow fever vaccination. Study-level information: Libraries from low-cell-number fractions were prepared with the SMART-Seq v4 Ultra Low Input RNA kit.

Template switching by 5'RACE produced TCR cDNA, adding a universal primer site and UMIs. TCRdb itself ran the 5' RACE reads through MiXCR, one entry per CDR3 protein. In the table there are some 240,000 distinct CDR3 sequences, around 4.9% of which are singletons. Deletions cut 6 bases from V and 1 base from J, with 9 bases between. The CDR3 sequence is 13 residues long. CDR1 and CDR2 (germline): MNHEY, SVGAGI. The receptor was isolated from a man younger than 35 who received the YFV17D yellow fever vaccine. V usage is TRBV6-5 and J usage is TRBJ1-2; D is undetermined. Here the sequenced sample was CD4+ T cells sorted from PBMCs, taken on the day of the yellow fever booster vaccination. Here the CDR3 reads CASRRGNNYGYTF. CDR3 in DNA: TGTGCCAGCAGGAGAGGAAATAACTATGGCTACACCTTC.